This TCR beta chain derives from a study of beta chain features in type 1 diabetes (dated by TCRdb to 2016 to 2019). Background on the whole study: Mean age, gender distribution, total cell number and subset yield did not differ between patients and healthy donors. Regulatory and stem cell-like memory subsets were obtained from only 8 patients and roughly 8 healthy donors, while naive and central memory subsets were obtained from all 28 donors. In the study, TCRB repertoires of sorted circulating CD4+ T cell subsets from recently diagnosed type 1 diabetes patients were compared with those of matched healthy donors. A total of 85 million to 140 million sorted cells were examined across all samples, and the number of cells per subset was strongly correlated with RNA yield.

This clone was counted a few times. The specificity of this receptor is unknown. No base-level quality is on record; no much larger clone is a single base apart. Trimming leaves V shorter by 0 bases and J shorter by 4 bases, with the junction holding 1 base beyond the gene matches. Per the germline V gene, SGHNT is the CDR1 and YENEEA is the CDR2. The CDR3 holds 15 amino acids from the cysteine to the phenylalanine. The entry retains the CDR3 DNA only, 45 bases that are in frame from base 1. What the research found in general, with its limitations: Because small numbers of individuals were included in the HLA sub-analyses, any influence of HLA type on TCRB rearrangement was left unresolved. At VDJ recombination sites, type 1 diabetes patients had fewer insertions and more deleted nucleotides, which implies abnormalities in thymic rearrangement. Sequencing cDNA rather than genomic DNA could over-represent highly expressing activated cells, although activation and CD3 levels did not differ between groups. PCR may preferentially amplify shorter templates, but because patient and control samples were amplified and corrected together, any resulting skew would affect both groups equally. Naive, central memory and regulatory TCRB repertoires appeared more similar among patients than among healthy donors. Type 1 diabetes patients showed a moderate but significant shortening of TCRB CDR3 length in all four CD4+ subsets.

Each donor gave one peripheral blood draw, averaging approximately 110 mL, which was collected into heparinised tubes. A BD FACSAria II and a panel including CD45RO, CCR7, CD25, CD127, CD95 and CD27 were used to sort naive, central memory, regulatory and stem cell-like memory CD4+ T cells. A purity above 98% was achieved for all sorted populations. Right away, PBMCs were isolated by Lymphoprep density gradient centrifugation and were stained directly, with no culture step. So that batch effects would be minimized, each experiment stained and sorted samples in pairs, pairing one healthy donor with one patient. The entire isolated RNA was reverse transcribed using the High Capacity cDNA Reverse Transcription Kit, and thus expressed TCRB transcripts were sequenced. Deep immunoSEQ sequencing was applied to naive, central memory and regulatory T cell samples, giving an average of roughly 3.5 million total reads per sample. Sorted cells were lysed in RLT buffer, and RNA was extracted using DNase-treated RNeasy Micro or Mini kits according to cell number. Each cell subset was processed separately to prevent cross-contamination, with patient and healthy donor samples processed together. TCRB sequences were amplified from cDNA with the immunoSEQ multiplex PCR, producing 87-bp fragments spanning the CDR3 region. Amplicons were sequenced on the Illumina HiSeq platform. In the authors' own workflow: Synthetic template baselines were used to correct PCR bias computationally, reads within Hamming distance 2 were collapsed together, and singletons that could not be merged were discarded. By aligning reads against IMGT, V, D and J genes, CDR3 length, and insertions or deletions at six rearrangement sites were assigned. Within each subset, clonotype counts were normalized to sorted cell number, and only after that were true diversity and Gini coefficients computed with the tcR R package. The overlap coefficient, calculated on TCRB nucleotide sequences, was used to measure repertoire sharing. Out-of-frame TCRB sequences from naive cells were analyzed as a proxy for the pre-selection repertoire. Drawn from immuneACCESS, this table holds only the in-frame rearrangements with V and J called that TCRdb kept. Clones are partly lost; checked studies trace under half to an unresolved V gene and leave the rest unexplained. Clonal size and the V and J genes are those of that table, whereas D and trimming came from the DNA. The sample profile shows about 330,000 clones; 8% to 13% of them were found once. Around 0.015% of the sample is held by the ten biggest clonotypes.

This receptor was obtained from a woman between 25 and 40 years old in good health. The chain joins TRBV11-3 to TRBJ2-3; 10 of the junction bases match TRBD2. Sequencing was carried out using naive CD4+ T cells from blood. Per the publication, the cell subset or site label means: true naive CD4+ T cells. The encoded CDR3 is CASSLDGTSADTQYF. The DNA reads as follows: TGTGCCAGCAGCTTAGATGGGACTAGCGCAGATACGCAGTATTTT.